Below, 16 T cell receptor beta chains from the same sample are listed, as sequenced in a study of early T cells in non-severe SARS-CoV-2 infection. TCRdb re-analysed the 5' RACE reads in MiXCR, keeping a single row per CDR3 protein. Here the sample spans tens of thousands of distinct CDR3 sequences, 4.5% to 7.5% being singletons. Sequencing was performed on whole blood. The source of these receptors is an adult who was a healthcare worker with PCR-confirmed SARS-CoV-2 infection or an uninfected control (not recorded which).

This clonotype was counted ten times or more. V gene TRBV7-6 combines with J gene TRBJ2-5; the D is unclear. CDR1 is SGHVS and CDR2 is FNYEAQ in the germline V gene. The length of the CDR3 is 14 residues. Trimming took 2 bases from V and 6 from J, leaving 13 bases between them. The CDR3 reads CASSLKKAGQTQYF. The CDR3 region has the DNA TGTGCCAGCAGCTTAAAGAAAGCTGGGCAGACCCAGTACTTC.

In its sample, this clonotype was seen many times. The chain couples TRBV20-1 to TRBJ2-7, with TRBD2 identical over 7 bases. The germline V gene encodes CDR1 DFQATT and CDR2 SNEGSKA (reference sequence). V dropped 5 bases and J dropped 0; count of bases not matched to a gene: 10. The CDR3 has 15 residues. CDR3 bases: TGCAGTGCTGGGTCGGCTAGCGGATCCTCCTACGAGCAGTACTTC. Translated: CSAGSASGSSYEQYF.

There are a few counts of this clonotype. This chain links TRBV29-1 with TRBJ2-1; a weak D match, TRBD1 (6 bases). CDR1 and CDR2 (germline): SQVTM, ANQGSEA. The CDR3 has 11 amino acids. Trimming removed 6 bases from V and 6 bases from J, with 9 bases in between. CDR3 protein: CSVQQGNEQFF. DNA for the CDR3: TGCAGCGTCCAACAGGGCAATGAGCAGTTCTTC.

Ten or more counts support this clonotype. V gene TRBV27 combines with J gene TRBJ2-3; TRBD2 agrees at 9 bases. Per the germline V gene, CDR1 is MNHEY and CDR2 is SMNVEV (reference sequence). This CDR3 comprises 19 residues. J lost 5 bases, V lost 2 bases, and 17 bases had no gene match. The CDR3 spells CASSLRPTTSGVLRDTQYF. In nucleotides, the CDR3 is TGTGCCAGCAGTTTACGCCCGACGACTAGCGGTGTTCTGAGAGATACGCAGTATTTT.

This clonotype has a count of ten or more. The chain links TRBV7-2 to TRBJ1-4, with D perhaps TRBD1 (5 bases). V was shortened by 1 base and J by 8 bases, with 5 bases between the two germline ends. This CDR3 spans 12 amino acids. Germline CDR1 reads SGHTA; CDR2 reads FQGNSA. The CDR3 DNA reads TGTGCCAGCAGCTTAGAGGGGGAAAAACTGTTTTTT. Its protein product is CASSLEGEKLFF.

At least ten counts were recorded for this clonotype. The chain employs TRBV5-1 and TRBJ2-2; D may be TRBD2 (6 bases). Deletions cut 0 bases from V and 4 bases from J, with 7 bases between. The CDR3 runs to 14 residues. CDR1 is SGHRS, CDR2 YFSETQ, per germline. The CDR3 loop is CASSLGGITGELFF. The CDR3 coding sequence is TGCGCCAGCAGCTTGGGCGGGATCACCGGGGAGCTGTTTTTT.

This clonotype came up many times. The CDR3 DNA reads as TGCGCCAGCGGAACGGGACTAGCCCCTACGCGCTCCTACAATGAGCAGTTCTTC. This translates into CASGTGLAPTRSYNEQFF. The rearrangement joins TRBV5-1 to TRBJ2-1, with 9 positions matching TRBD2. The CDR3 runs to 18 residues. V trimming: 7 bases; J trimming: 0 bases; junction bases outside the gene matches: 14. Germline CDR1 is SGHRS and CDR2 is YFSETQ.

This clonotype was recorded a few times. This chain joins TRBV20-1 and TRBJ2-1; the D gene is possibly TRBD1 (5 bases). Per the germline V gene, CDR1 is DFQATT and CDR2 is SNEGSKA (reference sequence). This CDR3 contains 15 residues. Trimming shortened V by 6 bases and J by 1 base, and 16 bases separated the two germline ends. The chain's CDR3 is CSARNQGRSYNEQFF. In DNA, the CDR3 is TGCAGTGCACGTAATCAGGGAAGGTCCTACAATGAGCAGTTCTTC.

The gene calls are TRBV4-1 and TRBJ2-7; D gene unclear. Germline values: CDR1 MGHRA, CDR2 YSYEKL. This CDR3 comprises 13 residues. The V end was cut by 5 bases, the J end by 1 base, with 9 bases between. For the CDR3, the DNA is TGCGCCAGCAGCTTCCAGGCATCCTACGAGCAGTACTTC. Its protein product is CASSFQASYEQYF.

This clonotype was seen repeatedly, ten times or more. The V call is TRBV12-3 or TRBV12-4, the J call TRBJ2-7; D may be TRBD1 (5 bases). The CDR3 has 12 amino acids. V was cut by 6 bases and J by 6 bases, with 12 bases left in between. The CDR3 is CASSPGPGEQYF. The DNA for the CDR3 is TGTGCCAGCAGCCCAGGGCCGGGCGAGCAGTACTTC.

This clonotype was picked up many times. The genes are TRBV6-5 and TRBJ2-2, with 8 bases fitting TRBD2. Germline V gene data show CDR1 as MNHEY and CDR2 as SVGAGI. Trimming removed 0 bases from V and 5 bases from J; junction bases left unmatched: 2. CDR3 length equals 15 residues. This CDR3 reads CASSYSSGRTGELFF. The CDR3 DNA reads as TGTGCCAGCAGTTACTCCAGCGGGAGAACCGGGGAGCTGTTTTTT.

This chain connects TRBV29-1 to TRBJ2-7; no reliable D call. Trimming left V 1 base short and J 5 bases short, with 12 bases between. The CDR3 is 13 amino acids. Looked up from germline, CDR1 is SQVTM and CDR2 is ANQGSEA. CDR3 coding DNA: TGCAGCGTTGAAGGGCCTAACCCCCACGAGCAGTACTTC. This codes for CSVEGPNPHEQYF.

This clonotype came up many times. This chain uses TRBV10-3 with TRBJ2-5; D not resolved. The CDR3 contains 13 residues. Germline CDR1 ENHRY, CDR2 SYGVKD. V shed 6 bases and J shed 0 bases, with 8 bases lying between them. The CDR3 region has the DNA TGTGCCATCAGACTCAGTAACCAAGAGACCCAGTACTTC. Translated, it gives CAIRLSNQETQYF.

The CDR3 DNA is TGTGCCAGCACCCTGACCACTAGATCACCCCTCCACTTT. Protein: CASTLTTRSPLHF. The chain joins TRBV6-5 to TRBJ1-6; D not certain. V shed 7 bases and J shed 10 bases, with 14 bases lying between them. The germline CDR1 and CDR2 sequences are MNHEY and SVGAGI. CDR3 length: 13 amino acids.

This clonotype was counted at least ten times. The chain is built from TRBV4-2 and TRBJ1-6; D is unclear. CDR1 and CDR2 from the germline V gene are LGHNA and YNFKEQ. The CDR3 extends over 14 amino acids. The V gene lost 0 bases and the J gene lost 8 bases, with 8 bases spanning the gap. The CDR3 spells CASSQDPGDSPLHF. The CDR3 coding sequence is TGTGCCAGCAGCCAAGATCCGGGTGATTCACCCCTCCACTTT.

This clonotype came up many times. The CDR3 coding sequence is TGTGCCAGCAGCTTATACCGCACAGATACGCAGTATTTT. It specifies CASSLYRTDTQYF. The chain combines TRBV7-9 with TRBJ2-3; D gene unclear. V was trimmed by 2 bases and J by 1 base, leaving 4 bases between them. Germline CDR1 reads SEHNR; CDR2 reads FQNEAQ (reference sequence). The CDR3 runs to 13 residues.